Each of the 27 T cell receptor beta chains below was sequenced from the same sample in a study of blood T cell repertoires in COVID-19. Generated by immunoSEQ multiplex PCR, the TCRdb table keeps only in-frame clones and is missing some. The data hold tens of thousands of clones, with 85% to 95% observed a single time. Source material: peripheral blood. Source of these receptors: a human donor in a cohort sampled during active COVID-19.

This rearrangement joins TRBV5-8 to TRBJ1-6; 8 positions match TRBD1. The CDR3 totals 15 residues. From germline, CDR1 is SGHTS and CDR2 YDEGEE. Unmatched junction bases numbered 2, after V lost 4 bases and J lost 2 bases. This CDR3 reads CASSGQGTYNSPLHF. In DNA, the CDR3 is TGTGCCAGCAGCGGACAGGGAACCTATAATTCACCCCTCCACTTT.

This chain connects TRBV7-9 to TRBJ1-1; 8 nucleotides match TRBD1. Germline lookup yields CDR1 SEHNR and CDR2 FQNEAQ (reference sequence). The V gene end was trimmed by 6 bases and the J gene end by 7 bases; junction bases not matched to a gene: 4. The CDR3 totals 12 residues. CDR3 residues: CASRQDRGEAFF. CDR3 in DNA: TGTGCCAGCAGGCAAGACAGGGGTGAAGCTTTCTTT.

The rearrangement links TRBV18 to TRBJ2-7; 8 nucleotides match TRBD2. After removal of 11 bases from V and 3 bases from J, the junction contained 9 bases not matched to a gene. CDR1 KGHSH and CDR2 LQKENI come from the germline V gene. The CDR3 is 13 amino acids. The chain's CDR3 is CASRGGANYEQYF. The CDR3, as DNA: TGTGCCTCTCGGGGGGGGGCAAACTACGAGCAGTACTTC.

This clone is medium-sized within its sample. This chain joins TRBV19 and TRBJ1-2; tentatively, D is TRBD1 (6 bases). V was shortened by 7 bases and J by 6 bases, with 24 bases between the two germline ends. CDR1 is LNHDA and CDR2 is SQIVND in the germline V gene (reference sequence). This CDR3 is built from 16 residues. The CDR3 coding sequence is TGTGCCAGTAAGCCCCTGAGGGTCAGGGGTGATGATGGCTACACCTTC. It is translated as CASKPLRVRGDDGYTF. The full variable domain, in which reference TRBV19 and TRBJ1-2 provide the parts outside the CDR3, is DGGITQSPKYLFRKEGQNVTLSCEQNLNHDAMYWYRQDPGQGLRLIYYSQIVNDFQKGDIAEGYSVSREKKESFPLTVTSAQKNPTAFYLCASKPLRVRGDDGYTFGSGTRLTVV.

The V and J genes are TRBV6-2 or TRBV6-3 and TRBJ1-2, with D uncertain. CDR3 size: 13 residues. The germline V gene has CDR1 MNHEY and CDR2 SVGEGT. V lost 0 bases and J lost 5, with 7 bases in between. The CDR3 sequence: CASSYSDEYGYTF. CDR3 coding DNA: TGTGCCAGCAGTTACTCTGATGAGTATGGCTACACCTTC.

The chain combines TRBV5-4 with TRBJ2-2; D possibly corresponds to TRBD1 (6 bases). V was shortened by 2 bases and J by 5 bases, with 13 bases between the two germline ends. The CDR3 consists of 15 residues. Germline V gene lookup returns CDR1 SGHNT and CDR2 YYREEE (reference sequence). The CDR3, as DNA: TGTGCCAGCAGCTTCGGTGCAGGGGAGACCGGGGAGCTGTTTTTT. It yields the protein CASSFGAGETGELFF.

This clone showed up just once. The chain combines TRBV30 with TRBJ1-1, with D possibly TRBD1 on 5 matching bases. Per germline, CDR1 GTSNPN and CDR2 SVGIG (reference sequence). V was cut by 4 bases and J by 4 bases, with 13 bases left in between. CDR3 length: 13 amino acids. CDR3 bases: TGTGCCTGGAATCTCTTCCAGGGCACTGAAGCTTTCTTT. It translates to CAWNLFQGTEAFF.

This chain connects TRBV28 to TRBJ1-2; perhaps TRBD1 as D (6 bases). V was pared by 5 bases and J by 1 base, with 17 bases between. CDR3 length: 16 residues. Per germline, CDR1 MDHEN and CDR2 SYDVKM. DNA for the CDR3: TGTGCCAGCAGTGAAGATTGGACAGACTATAACTATGGCTACACCTTC. Its protein product is CASSEDWTDYNYGYTF.

The chain has TRBV30 and TRBJ1-5, with TRBD1 as a possible D gene (6 bases). Germline V gene data show CDR1 as GTSNPN and CDR2 as SVGIG (reference sequence). The CDR3 length is 15 residues. Trimming removed 0 bases at V and 6 bases at J, with 15 bases between. The CDR3, as DNA: TGTGCCTGGAGTGTAGCGGGGGCCTCACGTCAGCCCCAGCATTTT. It encodes CAWSVAGASRQPQHF.

The genes are TRBV14 and TRBJ1-1; 7 bases are a match to TRBD1. In germline, CDR1 is SGHDN, CDR2 FVKESK. The CDR3 length is 16 residues. J lost 1 base, V lost 2 bases, and 7 bases had no gene match. The CDR3 spells CASSQYAGGTNTEAFF. CDR3 nucleotide sequence: TGTGCCAGCAGCCAATACGCAGGGGGGACGAACACTGAAGCTTTCTTT.

The V and J genes are TRBV27 and TRBJ1-6; 12 nucleotides match TRBD1. Germline V gene data show CDR1 as MNHEY and CDR2 as SMNVEV (reference sequence). The V segment lost 6 bases and the J segment 8 bases; nucleotides outside the gene matches: 5. The CDR3 totals 15 residues. CDR3 coding DNA: TGTGCCAGCAGCCCTGGGACAGGGGGCTATTCACCCCTCCACTTT. This gives the protein CASSPGTGGYSPLHF.

The gene calls are TRBV6-4 and TRBJ2-7; 9 nucleotides align to TRBD2. V lost 7 bases to trimming and J lost 4 bases; unmatched junction nucleotides: 8. From germline, CDR1 is MRHNA and CDR2 SNTAGT. The CDR3 covers 14 residues. In DNA, the CDR3 is TGTGCCAGCATCCGCGGGAGGGTTGGTTACGAGCAGTACTTC. It codes for CASIRGRVGYEQYF.

V usage is TRBV25-1 and J usage is TRBJ2-7, with D perhaps matching TRBD2 (6 bases). The germline V gene encodes CDR1 MGHDK and CDR2 SYGVNS. Trimming left V 6 bases short and J 0 bases short, with 9 bases between. The CDR3 covers 13 residues. The CDR3 loop is CASRWEDSYEQYF. DNA of the CDR3: TGTGCCAGCAGATGGGAGGACTCCTACGAGCAGTACTTC.

About this clone: At one end, the junction sequence differs from germline, possibly due to a read error. The rearrangement uses TRBV7-7 and TRBJ2-3, with 10 positions matching TRBD2. Germline V CDR1 and CDR2: SSHAT, FNYEAQ (reference sequence). The CDR3 loop spans 18 amino acids. The CDR3 DNA follows: TGTGCTAGCAGCCCAGGCCCCTCAGCGGGAGGGAGCACAGATACGCAGTATTTT. It yields the protein CASSPGPSAGGSTDTQYF.

The V and J genes are TRBV28 and TRBJ1-4; D is ambiguous. The CDR3 contains 12 residues. V shed 2 bases and J shed 7 bases, with 5 bases lying between them. In germline, CDR1 is MDHEN, CDR2 SYDVKM. The CDR3 reads CASSLNGEKLFF. In nucleotides, the CDR3 is TGTGCCAGCAGTTTAAACGGTGAAAAACTGTTTTTT.

With respect to this clone: Mismatch with germline at one junction end may stem from a read error. The chain employs TRBV7-7 and TRBJ2-1; perhaps TRBD1 as D (6 bases). Germline loops: CDR1 SSHAT, CDR2 FNYEAQ (reference sequence). The CDR3 length is 13 residues. As DNA, the CDR3 is TGTGCTAGCAGCCAACAGGGTGAGGGCGAGCAGTTCTTC. Translation: CASSQQGEGEQFF.

The chain carries TRBV30 and TRBJ2-3; 12 nucleotides match TRBD2. V was pared by 4 bases and J by 5 bases, with 4 bases of the junction left unmatched. CDR3 size: 14 residues. CDR1 is GTSNPN and CDR2 is SVGIG in the germline V gene (reference sequence). CDR3 DNA: TGTGCCTGGACGACTAGCGGGAGTAAAGATACGCAGTATTTT. It is translated as CAWTTSGSKDTQYF.

This clone was seen only once. The rearrangement joins TRBV5-1 to TRBJ2-3, with D tentatively TRBD1 (6 bases). CDR1 and CDR2 from the germline V gene are SGHRS and YFSETQ. Trimming removed 4 bases at V and 2 bases at J, with 11 bases between. The CDR3 extends over 14 amino acids. The DNA for the CDR3 is TGCGCCAGCAGCACCAGGACAGTCACAGATACGCAGTATTTT. This gives the protein CASSTRTVTDTQYF.

V usage is TRBV19 and J usage is TRBJ1-2; weak D call: TRBD1 (5 bases). Germline V gene data show CDR1 as LNHDA and CDR2 as SQIVND (reference sequence). CDR3 length equals 14 residues. V lost 3 bases and J lost 5, with 13 bases in between. CDR3 in DNA: TGTGCCAGTAGTATCCGGGGACGGGGGTATGGCTACACCTTC. This codes for CASSIRGRGYGYTF.

The rearrangement uses TRBV14 and TRBJ2-7; a possible D gene is TRBD2 (7 bases). This CDR3 contains 16 residues. Between the trimmed V and J ends, which lost 4 bases and 0 bases, there was a span of 16 bases. The germline gives CDR1 SGHDN, CDR2 FVKESK. CDR3 sequence (DNA): TGTGCCAGCAGCCGCTGGAGTGGGGGGGCCTCCTACGAGCAGTACTTC. Encoded protein: CASSRWSGGASYEQYF.

This chain connects TRBV2 to TRBJ2-7; 9 bases map to TRBD1. V gave up 5 bases and J gave up 1 base; unmatched junction bases: 6. CDR3 size: 15 residues. Germline lookup yields CDR1 SNHLY and CDR2 FYNNEI. CDR3 sequence: CASSKDRGTSYEQYF. The CDR3, as DNA: TGTGCCAGCAGTAAGGACAGGGGCACTTCCTACGAGCAGTACTTC.

The gene calls are TRBV4-1 and TRBJ2-3; 8 nucleotides align to TRBD2. Losses at the gene ends were 4 bases for V and 0 bases for J; bases not matched to a gene: 9. Germline CDR1 MGHRA, CDR2 YSYEKL. The CDR3 spans 17 residues. The CDR3 DNA reads as TGCGCCAGCAGCCCGTTACTGACTAGCGCAAGCACAGATACGCAGTATTTT. Amino acids: CASSPLLTSASTDTQYF.

The chain employs TRBV5-1 and TRBJ2-5, with 7 bases that match TRBD2. This CDR3 comprises 14 residues. V dropped 7 bases and J dropped 2; count of bases not matched to a gene: 8. CDR1 and CDR2 (germline): SGHRS, YFSETQ. The CDR3 nucleotides are TGCGCCAGCTCGGAGGGAGGGCGGCAAGAGACCCAGTACTTC. Protein: CASSEGGRQETQYF.

This sequence joins TRBV7-6 and TRBJ2-1, with a tentative D call TRBD2 (6 bases). Trimming pared 1 base from V and 0 bases from J, leaving 10 bases between. CDR3 length: 16 residues. Germline loops: CDR1 SGHVS, CDR2 FNYEAQ. CDR3 amino acids: CASSLVSRGSYNEQFF. In nucleotides, the CDR3 is TGTGCCAGCAGCTTAGTCTCGCGGGGCTCCTACAATGAGCAGTTCTTC. Together with reference TRBV7-6 and TRBJ2-1, the CDR3 gives the full variable domain: GAGVSQSPRYKVTKRGQDVALRCDPISGHVSLYWYRQALGQGPEFLTYFNYEAQQDKSGLPNDRFSAERPEGSISTLTIQRTEQRDSAMYRCASSLVSRGSYNEQFFGPGTRLTVL.

The chain has TRBV7-8 and TRBJ2-7, with no clear D. V shed 1 base and J shed 3 bases, with 4 bases lying between them. There are 12 residues in the CDR3. Germline CDR1 reads SGHVS; CDR2 reads FQNEAQ. The DNA for the CDR3 is TGTGCCAGCAGCTTAGTCGGCTACGAGCAGTACTTC. Translated, it gives CASSLVGYEQYF. Based on the CDR3 plus reference TRBV7-8 and TRBJ2-7, the full variable domain is GAGVSQSPRYKVAKRGQDVALRCDPISGHVSLFWYQQALGQGPEFLTYFQNEAQLDKSGLPSDRFFAERPEGSVSTLKIQRTQQEDSAVYLCASSLVGYEQYFGPGTRLTVT.

The rearrangement links TRBV4-1 to TRBJ1-2; unclear D gene. The CDR3 covers 15 residues. V was pared by 0 bases and J by 3 bases, with 11 bases between. CDR1 is MGHRA and CDR2 is YSYEKL in the germline V gene. The CDR3 DNA reads TGCGCCAGCAGCCAAGATCGGCAGGAGGACTATGGCTACACCTTC. This codes for CASSQDRQEDYGYTF.

The chain employs TRBV18 and TRBJ2-1; D unclear. Germline V CDR1 and CDR2: KGHSH, LQKENI. V shed 5 bases and J shed 4 bases, with 6 bases lying between them. This CDR3 has 12 amino acids. CDR3 DNA sequence: TGTGCCAGCTCAAACGGGTACAATGAGCAGTTCTTC. Residues: CASSNGYNEQFF. The whole variable domain, filled in from reference TRBV18 and TRBJ2-1, reads NAGVMQNPRHLVRRRGQEARLRCSPMKGHSHVYWYRQLPEEGLKFMVYLQKENIIDESGMPKERFSAEFPKEGPSILRIQQVVRGDSAAYFCASSNGYNEQFFGPGTRLTVL.